Shown below are 21 T cell receptor beta chains from a single sample sequenced in a study of response to subunit inactivated influenza vaccine. TCRdb re-analysed the RT-PCR reads in MiXCR, keeping a single row per CDR3 protein. Of 450,000 to 500,000 distinct CDR3 sequences listed, approximately 11% were seen once; the top ten hold approximately 12%. Sequenced here: PBMCs from blood, sampled roughly 47 days after vaccination. These receptors all stem from a man in his fifties or sixties who received an inactivated influenza vaccine.

This clonotype showed up many times. This chain joins TRBV12-3 or TRBV12-4 and TRBJ1-5; no reliable D call. The CDR3 runs to 12 residues. Trimming removed 4 bases at V and 7 bases at J, with 8 bases between. The CDR3 DNA reads as TGTGCCAGCAGTTCATTGGGGCAGCCCCAGCATTTT. As protein: CASSSLGQPQHF.

This chain joins TRBV12-3 or TRBV12-4 and TRBJ2-5; D is perhaps TRBD2 (7 bases). This CDR3 comprises 14 residues. Trimming stripped 7 bases from V and 4 bases from J, with 16 bases between. The CDR3 DNA reads as TGTGCCAGCAAGGGAGGGGGTTCAGGAGAGACCCAGTACTTC. As protein: CASKGGGSGETQYF.

This clonotype has more than one count but fewer than ten. This chain uses TRBV28 with TRBJ1-4; no firm D call. The germline V gene encodes CDR1 MDHEN and CDR2 SYDVKM. The CDR3 length is 15 residues. The V and J ends lost 5 bases and 8 bases respectively, with 18 bases between them. The chain's CDR3 is CASSPGMMDGEKLFF. DNA for the CDR3: TGTGCCAGCAGTCCGGGGATGATGGATGGGGAAAAACTGTTTTTT.

About this clonotype: Possible read error: a much larger clone is one base away. This chain joins TRBV29-1 and TRBJ2-5; D call uncertain. The CDR3 is made up of 12 amino acids. V lost 6 bases and J 5 bases, leaving 13 bases between the germline ends. Germline V lookup: CDR1 SQVTM, CDR2 ANQGSEA. The CDR3 nucleotides read TGCAGCGTCGGACGGACCCACGAGACCCAGTACTTC. The encoded protein is CSVGRTHETQYF.

This clonotype was picked up a small number of times. CDR3 nucleotide sequence: TGTGCCAGCAGAATCGGACTAGCGGCCTACGAGCAGTACTTC. This translates into CASRIGLAAYEQYF. The chain employs TRBV6-1 and TRBJ2-7; TRBD2 matches 10 bases. CDR3 length equals 14 residues. V was clipped by 6 bases and J by 2 bases; unmatched bases: 4. Germline CDR1 reads MNHNS; CDR2 reads SASEGT.

This clonotype has ten or more counts. The chain carries TRBV10-2 and TRBJ1-3, with D perhaps matching TRBD1 (6 bases). CDR3 size: 15 residues. The V gene's germline CDR1 is WSHSY and CDR2 SAAADI. Trimming pared 6 bases from V and 0 bases from J, leaving 12 bases between. This chain's CDR3 is CASRPAGVSGNTIYF. CDR3 coding DNA: TGCGCCAGCAGGCCAGCAGGGGTCTCTGGAAACACCATATATTTT.

This clonotype was counted a few times. This chain connects TRBV7-9 to TRBJ1-1; 7 bases are shared with TRBD1. This CDR3 contains 15 residues. Trimming took 1 base from V and 5 from J; bases not matched to a gene: 7. Germline V gene lookup returns CDR1 SEHNR and CDR2 FQNEAQ (reference sequence). This CDR3 is CASSLEHRGRTEAFF. The CDR3 DNA sequence: TGTGCCAGCAGCTTAGAACACAGGGGTAGGACTGAAGCTTTCTTT.

The chain joins TRBV5-1 to TRBJ2-2; D is unresolved. V gave up 4 bases and J gave up 5 bases, with 9 bases separating them. Germline assignment: CDR1 SGHRS and CDR2 YFSETQ. This CDR3 has 13 residues. In nucleotides, the CDR3 is TGCGCCAGCAGCCCCTCGATTACCGGGGAGCTGTTTTTT. It yields the protein CASSPSITGELFF.

This clonotype was counted at least ten times. The chain links TRBV20-1 to TRBJ2-3, with D maybe TRBD1 (7 bases). This CDR3 has 16 amino acids. Trimming removed 2 bases at V and 0 bases at J, with 15 bases between. Germline V CDR1 and CDR2: DFQATT, SNEGSKA (reference sequence). The CDR3 nucleotides read TGCAGTGCTAGACCCGGAGGGACAGCTAGCACAGATACGCAGTATTTT. Encoded protein: CSARPGGTASTDTQYF.

In nucleotides, the CDR3 is TGTGCCAGCAGCTTTATGGAGACCCAGTACTTC. Its translation is CASSFMETQYF. V and J are TRBV7-2 and TRBJ2-5; D is unclear. CDR1 SGHTA and CDR2 FQGNSA come from the germline V gene. The CDR3 length is 11 residues. V was clipped by 3 bases and J by 5 bases, with 4 bases between them. Complete variable domain (other parts from reference TRBV7-2 and TRBJ2-5): GAGVSQSPSNKVTEKGKDVELRCDPISGHTALYWYRQSLGQGLEFLIYFQGNSAPDKSGLPSDRFSAERTGGSVSTLTIQRTQQEDSAVYLCASSFMETQYFGPGTRLLVL.

This clonotype has at least ten counts. The CDR3 nucleotides are TGTGCCAGCAGCTTGGATCATAGCACAGATACGCAGTATTTT. Protein product: CASSLDHSTDTQYF. The rearrangement links TRBV11-2 to TRBJ2-3; D unclear. V was trimmed by 3 bases and J by 0 bases, leaving 7 bases between them. CDR1 is SGHAT and CDR2 is FQNNGV in the germline V gene. The length of the CDR3 is 14 residues.

This clonotype was picked up a small number of times. The chain joins TRBV15 to TRBJ2-3, with 12 bases matching TRBD1. Germline V lookup: CDR1 LNHNV, CDR2 YYDKDF (reference sequence). Trimming at V came to 5 bases and at J to 8 bases, leaving 11 bases not matched to a gene. The CDR3 has 16 residues. CDR3 amino acids: CATSGRDRGRELTQYF. CDR3 bases: TGTGCCACCAGCGGCCGGGACAGGGGGCGGGAGCTTACGCAGTATTTT.

This clonotype has ten or more counts. The chain has TRBV4-3 and TRBJ2-1; a possible D gene is TRBD1 (6 bases). CDR1 is LGHNA and CDR2 is YSLEER in the germline V gene. The V end lost 1 base, the J end lost 9 bases, and 13 bases lay between the germline ends. This CDR3 is 14 amino acids long. The CDR3 DNA reads as TGCGCCAGCAGCCAAGTATCAGGGGTTGGTGAGCAGTTCTTC. Protein product: CASSQVSGVGEQFF.

This clonotype was recorded at least ten times. The chain employs TRBV12-3 or TRBV12-4 and TRBJ1-1; D is ambiguous. V gave up 1 base and J gave up 0 bases, with 0 bases separating them. This CDR3 comprises 12 residues. CDR3 sequence reads: CASSLVNTEAFF. CDR3 in DNA: TGTGCCAGCAGTTTAGTGAACACTGAAGCTTTCTTT.

The chain couples TRBV15 to TRBJ2-1; no clear D gene. From germline, CDR1 is LNHNV and CDR2 YYDKDF (reference sequence). The CDR3 loop spans 12 amino acids. V lost 1 base and J 8 bases, leaving 6 bases between the germline ends. DNA for the CDR3: TGTGCCACCAGCAGAGGGGCAGATGAGCAGTTCTTC. Its protein is CATSRGADEQFF.

This clonotype was observed at least ten times. The J gene is TRBJ2-5, the V gene TRBV2; 8 bases line up with TRBD1. This CDR3 region has 11 residues. The germline CDR1 and CDR2 sequences are SNHLY and FYNNEI. After removal of 8 bases from V and 5 bases from J, the junction contained 1 base not matched to a gene. The CDR3 spells CASRTGETQYF. For the CDR3, the DNA is TGTGCCAGCCGGACAGGGGAGACCCAGTACTTC.

V gene TRBV28 combines with J gene TRBJ2-1; 7 bases map to TRBD2. CDR1 and CDR2 (germline): MDHEN, SYDVKM. This CDR3 spans 14 amino acids. V was clipped by 6 bases and J by 3 bases; unmatched bases: 5. The CDR3: CASRLAGVYNEQFF. DNA for the CDR3: TGTGCCAGCAGGCTGGCGGGAGTCTACAATGAGCAGTTCTTC.

CDR3 sequence (DNA): TGCGCCAGCAGCTTGGCCAGCGGGAGCCCAGATACGCAGTATTTT. This encodes CASSLASGSPDTQYF. The chain couples TRBV5-1 to TRBJ2-3; 8 bases line up with TRBD2. The V and J ends lost 0 bases and 4 bases, in that order; junction bases with no gene match: 4. This CDR3 is 15 amino acids long. Per the germline V gene, CDR1 is SGHRS and CDR2 is YFSETQ.

In its sample, this clonotype was seen a few times. V is TRBV5-1 and J is TRBJ2-5, with 7 nucleotides matching TRBD1. CDR1 and CDR2 (germline): SGHRS, YFSETQ. J lost 4 bases, V lost 4 bases, and 7 bases had no gene match. There are 14 residues in the CDR3. In DNA, the CDR3 is TGCGCCAGCAGCCTAACAGGGGTTCGAGAGACCCAGTACTTC. Its translation is CASSLTGVRETQYF.

This clonotype was observed at least ten times. This chain links TRBV6-5 with TRBJ2-1, with 11 positions matching TRBD1. CDR3 length: 17 residues. Looked up from germline, CDR1 is MNHEY and CDR2 is SVGAGI. V lost 4 bases and J lost 5; bases outside the gene matches: 10. CDR3 protein: CASSWGTGGSGDNEQFF. The CDR3 region has the DNA TGTGCCAGCAGTTGGGGGACAGGGGGTAGTGGGGACAATGAGCAGTTCTTC.

This chain uses TRBV20-1 with TRBJ2-5, with TRBD2 identical over 11 bases. J gave up 5 bases and V 5 bases, and 7 bases lay outside the gene matches. CDR1 DFQATT and CDR2 SNEGSKA come from the germline V gene (reference sequence). The CDR3 length is 14 residues. The CDR3 DNA follows: TGCAGTGCTCGAGGGACTAGCGGTTCGGAGACCCAGTACTTC. Translating gives CSARGTSGSETQYF.